This entry describes one T cell receptor (beta chain). It lacks a known antigen. Nothing much larger sits one base from this clone, and base qualities are not available. The junction carries 18 bases between V and J, which are trimmed by 3 bases and 9 bases respectively. Inclusive of the bounding cysteine and phenylalanine, the CDR3 is 15 residues long. This entry keeps only the CDR3 DNA: 45 bases, framed from base 1. CDR1 and CDR2 (MNHEY, SMNVEV) derive from the germline V gene (reference sequence). Genomic DNA was the input for TRB sequencing, which was run either with the immunoSEQ assay at survey resolution or with the hsTCRB kit. As for the authors' bioinformatics: The immunoSEQ software handled the initial read processing, while the LymphoSeq R package was used for the repertoire analyses. For each TRB dataset, clonality was calculated as 1 minus normalized Shannon entropy, and the Gini coefficient was computed as well. Phenotypes of unsorted samples were inferred by mapping TRB sequences from sorted subsets of the recipient or donor onto the same recipient's unsorted samples. TCRdb retrieved this table from immuneACCESS and kept in-frame rearrangements only. Not all clones are present; in checked studies, unresolved V genes account for under half, and no reason is known for the remainder. That table supplies the V and J calls and clone size; D and trimming were determined from the DNA. Counted in this sample were some 10,000 clones; roughly 80% of them appeared once. 5% to 6.5% of the sample is held by the ten biggest clonotypes.

Explained via the paper, the treatment or condition label denotes: high-dose cyclophosphamide on days +3 and +4 as single-agent GVHD prophylaxis. Busulfan and fludarabine conditioning, a related or unrelated marrow graft, and cyclophosphamide on days +3 and +4 were given to PTCy patients. The PTCy-treated patients were drawn from a prospective, multi-institutional clinical trial. Mononuclear cells from peripheral blood and bone marrow were separated by Ficoll-Hypaque density centrifugation and then cryopreserved. The entry originates in a study of T cells after posttransplantation cyclophosphamide (dated by TCRdb to 2016 to 2017). Context from the whole study: Using TRB sequencing, the study followed how the T cell repertoire rebuilt after myeloablative bone marrow transplantation with posttransplantation cyclophosphamide given as GVHD prophylaxis. TRB sequencing was performed on blood from all 35 or so PTCy patients with 1-year posttransplant specimens. Because TRA and TRB clonality were tightly correlated in 8 or 9 samples, subsequent TCR analyses were focused on TRB only. Samples from under 40 PTCy-treated patients and 16 related bone marrow donors of those patients were subjected to antigen receptor sequencing. Public TRB sequences were checked against a database of over 3,500 sequences associated with responses to pathogens, tumor antigens, self-antigens and alloantigens. Up to 3 additional blood samples from 2 to 5.2 years after transplant were also TRB-sequenced in 3 patients, as was pretransplant blood from several patients. Here is what the overall study found, with its caveats: The TRB repertoires of T cells infiltrating skin or the GI tract showed only limited overlap with the TRB repertoires found in blood. Across the approximately 48 patients, TRB clonality was highly associated with recipient CMV seropositivity and CMV reactivation, and diversity with PTCy was similar to that in the CNI/methotrexate controls. Donor-recipient similarity was low at 1-2 months but increased during the first year, and donor CD8+ memory clones often dominated later blood repertoires.

The sequencing here drew on PBMCs, taken after allogeneic stem cell transplant with posttransplant cyclophosphamide. The chain links TRBV27 with TRBJ1-5; a tentative D match to TRBD1 spans 5 bases. The TCR sequence derives from a female patient in her 50s who received an allogeneic stem cell transplant from a related donor, was CMV-positive, and had no GVHD. Some T cells may have been brought in with the graft after a transplant. The DNA sequence reads TGTGCCAGCAGTTTTCTTCCGAGACAGACGCTGCCCCAGCATTTT. The translation is CASSFLPRQTLPQHF.